The 21 T cell receptor beta chains below come from one sample, sequenced in a study of blood T cell repertoires in COVID-19. Generated by immunoSEQ multiplex PCR, the TCRdb table keeps only in-frame clones and is missing some. Of approximately 60,000 clones detected, 80% to 95% appear once; the ten largest clones hold 2.9%. The sequenced sample consisted of peripheral blood. These receptor sequences come from a man between 65 and 85 years old with active COVID-19.

The chain combines TRBV19 with TRBJ2-6, with 11 bases matching TRBD1. Trimming at V came to 3 bases and at J to 4 bases, leaving 2 bases not matched to a gene. CDR1 LNHDA and CDR2 SQIVND come from the germline V gene (reference sequence). This CDR3 is built from 16 residues. Here the CDR3 DNA reads TGTGCCAGTAGTATTGGACAGGGGGCAGGGGCCAACGTCCTGACTTTC. Protein: CASSIGQGAGANVLTF.

This chain links TRBV3-1 (or the pseudogene TRBV3-2) with TRBJ1-3; D unresolved. CDR1 is LGHDT and CDR2 is YNNKEL in the germline V gene (reference sequence). The ends were cut back, 1 base at V and 0 bases at J, with 7 bases in the middle. CDR3 length: 15 amino acids. CDR3 nucleotide sequence: TGTGCCAGCAGCCAAGGCGGTTACTCTGGAAACACCATATATTTT. The encoded protein is CASSQGGYSGNTIYF.

The chain carries TRBV5-1 and TRBJ2-2; D remains ambiguous. Trimming removed 1 base from V and 4 bases from J, with 8 bases in between. CDR1 is SGHRS and CDR2 is YFSETQ in the germline V gene. The CDR3 totals 14 residues. CDR3 loop: CASSLTVITGELFF. The CDR3 DNA reads TGCGCCAGCAGCTTGACAGTCATCACCGGGGAGCTGTTTTTT.

The chain employs TRBV19 and TRBJ2-7, with D maybe TRBD2 (6 bases). The germline CDR1 and CDR2 sequences are LNHDA and SQIVND (reference sequence). The CDR3 sequence is 16 residues long. V was pared by 1 base and J by 3 bases, with 16 bases between. The CDR3 sequence: CASSIAGRRGNYEQYF. The CDR3 DNA sequence: TGTGCCAGTAGTATAGCTGGGAGGAGGGGAAACTACGAGCAGTACTTC. Filled out from reference TRBV19 and TRBJ2-7, the complete variable domain reads DGGITQSPKYLFRKEGQNVTLSCEQNLNHDAMYWYRQDPGQGLRLIYYSQIVNDFQKGDIAEGYSVSREKKESFPLTVTSAQKNPTAFYLCASSIAGRRGNYEQYFGPGTRLTVT.

This clone appeared a few times. The chain joins TRBV4-1 to TRBJ1-5; D remains unclear. The germline V gene encodes CDR1 MGHRA and CDR2 YSYEKL. V was trimmed by 0 bases and J by 5 bases, leaving 8 bases between them. This CDR3 region has 14 residues. CDR3 bases: TGCGCCAGCAGCCAAGAGAGTTGGTATCAGCCCCAGCATTTT. Encoded protein: CASSQESWYQPQHF.

CDR3 nucleotides: TGTGCCAGCAGCCCGTTTGTCCGGGGGTCAGATACGCAGTATTTT. Translating it yields CASSPFVRGSDTQYF. The chain joins TRBV5-4 to TRBJ2-3, with D possibly matching TRBD2 (6 bases). The V end was cut by 4 bases, the J end by 4 bases, with 16 bases between. CDR3 length equals 15 residues. Germline values: CDR1 SGHNT, CDR2 YYREEE (reference sequence).

The chain carries TRBV5-1 and TRBJ2-3; 11 nucleotides match TRBD2. With V trimmed by 3 bases and J by 3 bases, 6 bases remained unmatched. The CDR3 is 16 amino acids. Germline values: CDR1 SGHRS, CDR2 YFSETQ. CDR3 bases: TGCGCCAGCAGCTCTGAGACTAGCGGGGTTACAGATACGCAGTATTTT. Translated: CASSSETSGVTDTQYF. Full variable domain (rest looked up from reference TRBV5-1 and TRBJ2-3): KAGVTQTPRYLIKTRGQQVTLSCSPISGHRSVSWYQQTPGQGLQFLFEYFSETQRNKGNFPGRFSGRQFSNSRSEMNVSTLELGDSALYLCASSSETSGVTDTQYFGPGTRLTVL.

V is TRBV5-8 and J is TRBJ1-3; D might be TRBD1 (5 bases). V lost 8 bases to trimming and J lost 3 bases, with 9 bases between them. The length of the CDR3 is 12 residues. CDR1 is SGHTS and CDR2 is YDEGEE in the germline V gene. The CDR3 reads CASGGDGNTIYF. In nucleotides, the CDR3 is TGTGCCAGTGGAGGGGATGGAAACACCATATATTTT. The whole variable domain, remainder taken from reference TRBV5-8 and TRBJ1-3, is EAGVTQSPTHLIKTRGQQATLRCSPISGHTSVYWYQQALGLGLQFLLWYDEGEERNRGNFPPRFSGRQFPNYSSELNVNALELEDSALYLCASGGDGNTIYFGEGSWLTVV.

Only a few counts were recorded for this clone. V is TRBV5-1 and J is TRBJ1-1; possible D gene TRBD1, 5 bases. CDR3 length: 12 amino acids. Looked up from germline, CDR1 is SGHRS and CDR2 is YFSETQ. V was pared by 1 base and J by 11 bases, with 12 bases between. The CDR3 DNA reads as TGCGCCAGCAGCTTGCCAGGGTCGAGGGCTTTCTTT. This gives the protein CASSLPGSRAFF.

The J gene is TRBJ2-1, the V gene TRBV6-5; D remains ambiguous. The ends were cut back, 4 bases at V and 6 bases at J, with 19 bases in the middle. Germline CDR1 and CDR2: MNHEY and SVGAGI. The CDR3 runs 16 residues. For the CDR3, the DNA is TGTGCCAGCAGTTTCGAGAGACTTCCCCCGTTCAATGAGCAGTTCTTC. Its translation is CASSFERLPPFNEQFF.

The chain carries TRBV6-6 and TRBJ2-1; the match to TRBD1 covers 8 bases. The CDR3 has 15 amino acids. The junction had 6 bases not matched to a gene; V was cut back by 2 bases and J by 6 bases. From germline, CDR1 is MNHNY and CDR2 SVGAGI (reference sequence). The DNA of the CDR3 is TGTGCCAGCAGTTACGGGCAGGGGGCTTCCAATGAGCAGTTCTTC. Its translation is CASSYGQGASNEQFF.

This chain joins TRBV29-1 and TRBJ1-4, with D possibly matching TRBD1 (6 bases). The V end was cut by 0 bases, the J end by 5 bases, with 10 bases between. The CDR3 loop spans 14 amino acids. Germline V gene lookup returns CDR1 SQVTM and CDR2 ANQGSEA. CDR3 DNA sequence: TGCAGCGTTGAAGATGTGGACAGAAATGAAAAACTGTTTTTT. As protein: CSVEDVDRNEKLFF.

The CDR3 region is CASSLIREYTEAFF. The CDR3 DNA sequence: TGTGCCAGCAGCTTAATTCGGGAGTACACTGAAGCTTTCTTT. This chain uses TRBV5-6 with TRBJ1-1; D not certain. Trimming pared 2 bases from V and 3 bases from J, leaving 11 bases between. Germline V gives CDR1 SGHDT, CDR2 YYEEEE. The CDR3 extends over 14 amino acids.

V is TRBV6-6 and J is TRBJ1-4; 7 nucleotides agree with TRBD1. The V and J ends lost 3 bases and 3 bases, in that order; junction bases with no gene match: 4. Looked up from germline, CDR1 is MNHNY and CDR2 is SVGAGI (reference sequence). The length of the CDR3 is 15 residues. CDR3 protein: CASSYAGTANEKLFF. The CDR3 DNA is TGTGCCAGCAGTTATGCCGGGACAGCTAATGAAAAACTGTTTTTT.

This rearrangement joins TRBV5-5 to TRBJ1-5, with no clear D. In germline, CDR1 is SGHKS, CDR2 YYEKEE (reference sequence). Trimming removed 2 bases from V and 5 bases from J, with 8 bases in between. The CDR3 consists of 13 residues. The CDR3 DNA follows: TGTGCCAGCAGCTTCGACGGGTATCAGCCCCAGCATTTT. This encodes CASSFDGYQPQHF.

The J gene is TRBJ1-6, the V gene TRBV2, with 8 bases lining up with TRBD1. Germline lookup yields CDR1 SNHLY and CDR2 FYNNEI. The CDR3 has 16 amino acids. J was trimmed by 1 base and V by 7 bases; bases with no gene match: 6. As DNA, the CDR3 is TGTGCCAGCACCGGACAGGGTCGTTCCTATAATTCACCCCTCCACTTT. Amino acids: CASTGQGRSYNSPLHF.

The chain couples TRBV28 to TRBJ1-1; 7 bases align to TRBD1. CDR3 length: 15 residues. Germline loops: CDR1 MDHEN, CDR2 SYDVKM. J was trimmed by 5 bases and V by 2 bases; bases with no gene match: 8. The CDR3 spells CASSLRGPGKTEAFF. The DNA for the CDR3 is TGTGCCAGCAGTTTAAGGGGGCCGGGGAAGACTGAAGCTTTCTTT.

The CDR3, as DNA: TGTGCCAGCACGCATGGCCGAGGCGATGAGCAGTTCTTC. This translates into CASTHGRGDEQFF. The chain employs TRBV7-9 and TRBJ2-1; unclear D gene. The V end lost 7 bases, the J end lost 8 bases, and 15 bases lay between the germline ends. In germline, CDR1 is SEHNR, CDR2 FQNEAQ (reference sequence). CDR3 length equals 13 residues.

Only one count was recorded for this clone. The CDR3, as DNA: TGTGCCAGCAGTTGGGGACAGGGAAATCAGCCCCAGCATTTT. The encoded protein is CASSWGQGNQPQHF. This chain uses TRBV6-5 with TRBJ1-5; 9 nucleotides match TRBD1. CDR1 and CDR2 from the germline V gene are MNHEY and SVGAGI. V lost 4 bases to trimming and J lost 4 bases; unmatched junction nucleotides: 2. The CDR3 loop spans 14 amino acids.

The rearrangement links TRBV19 to TRBJ2-3, with a possible D match to TRBD1 (6 bases). V was clipped by 6 bases and J by 3 bases, with 13 bases between them. Germline assignment: CDR1 LNHDA and CDR2 SQIVND (reference sequence). CDR3 length: 14 residues. The CDR3 protein is CASSLLQGTDTQYF. The DNA for the CDR3 is TGTGCCAGTAGCTTATTACAGGGTACAGATACGCAGTATTTT.

The V call is TRBV5-1, the J call TRBJ2-7; 11 bases fit TRBD2. The V gene's germline CDR1 is SGHRS and CDR2 YFSETQ. The length of the CDR3 is 15 residues. With 7 bases clipped from V and 4 bases from J, the junction kept 10 bases outside the gene matches. The DNA of the CDR3 is TGCGCCAGCCGAGCACGACTAGCGGGGCCTTACGAGCAGTACTTC. It is translated as CASRARLAGPYEQYF.